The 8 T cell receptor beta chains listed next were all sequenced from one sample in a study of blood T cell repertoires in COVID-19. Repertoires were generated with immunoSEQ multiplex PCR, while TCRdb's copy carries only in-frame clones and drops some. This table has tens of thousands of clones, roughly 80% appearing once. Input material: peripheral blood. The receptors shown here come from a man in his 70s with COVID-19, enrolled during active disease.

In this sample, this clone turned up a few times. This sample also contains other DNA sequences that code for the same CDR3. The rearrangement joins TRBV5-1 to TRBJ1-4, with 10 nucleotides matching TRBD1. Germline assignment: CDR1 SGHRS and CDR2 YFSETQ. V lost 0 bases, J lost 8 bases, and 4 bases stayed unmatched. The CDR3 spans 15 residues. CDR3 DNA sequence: TGCGCCAGCAGCTTGGCCGGGACAGGGGACGAAAAACTGTTTTTT. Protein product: CASSLAGTGDEKLFF.

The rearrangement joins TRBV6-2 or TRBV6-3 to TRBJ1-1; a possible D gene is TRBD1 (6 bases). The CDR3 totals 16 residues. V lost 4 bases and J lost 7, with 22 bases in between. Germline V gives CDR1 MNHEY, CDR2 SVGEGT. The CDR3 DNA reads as TGTGCCAGCAGTTCACAGGGCCCCAGGGACCTCTTTGAAGCTTTCTTT. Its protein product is CASSSQGPRDLFEAFF.

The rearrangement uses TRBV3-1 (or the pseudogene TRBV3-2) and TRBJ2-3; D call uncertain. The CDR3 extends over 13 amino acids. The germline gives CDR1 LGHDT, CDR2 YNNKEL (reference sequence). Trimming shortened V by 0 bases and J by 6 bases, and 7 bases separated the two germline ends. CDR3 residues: CASSQDWQDTQYF. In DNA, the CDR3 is TGTGCCAGCAGCCAAGATTGGCAGGATACGCAGTATTTT.

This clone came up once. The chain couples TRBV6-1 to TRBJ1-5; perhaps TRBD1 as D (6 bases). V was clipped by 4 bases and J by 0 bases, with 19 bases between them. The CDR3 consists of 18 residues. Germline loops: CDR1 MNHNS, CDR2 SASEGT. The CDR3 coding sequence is TGTGCCAGCAGTGGGCCGACAGGTCCTTTCTATAGCAATCAGCCCCAGCATTTT. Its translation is CASSGPTGPFYSNQPQHF.

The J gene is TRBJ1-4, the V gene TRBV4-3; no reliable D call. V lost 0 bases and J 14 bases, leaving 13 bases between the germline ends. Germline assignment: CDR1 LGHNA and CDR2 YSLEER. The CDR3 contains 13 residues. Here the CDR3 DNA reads TGCGCCAGCAGCCAAGAAGAGTGGGGAGAGCTGTTTTTT. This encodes CASSQEEWGELFF.

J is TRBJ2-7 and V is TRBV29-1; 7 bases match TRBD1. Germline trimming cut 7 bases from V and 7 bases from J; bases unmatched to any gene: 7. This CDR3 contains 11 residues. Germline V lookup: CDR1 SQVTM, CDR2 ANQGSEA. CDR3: CSGNRGGEQYF. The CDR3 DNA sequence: TGCAGCGGTAACAGGGGCGGAGAGCAGTACTTC.

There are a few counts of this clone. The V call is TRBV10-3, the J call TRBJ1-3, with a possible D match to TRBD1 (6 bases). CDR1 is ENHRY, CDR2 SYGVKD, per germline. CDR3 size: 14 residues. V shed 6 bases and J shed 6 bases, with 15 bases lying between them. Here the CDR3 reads CAIRVGQNENTIYF. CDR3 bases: TGTGCCATCAGAGTTGGACAGAACGAAAACACCATATATTTT.

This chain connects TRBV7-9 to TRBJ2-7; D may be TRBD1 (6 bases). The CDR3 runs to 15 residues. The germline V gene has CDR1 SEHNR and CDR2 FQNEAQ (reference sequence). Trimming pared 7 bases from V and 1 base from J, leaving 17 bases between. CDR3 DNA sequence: TGTGCCAGCACCCTAACCGCAGGGGCGTCCTACGAGCAGTACTTC. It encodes CASTLTAGASYEQYF. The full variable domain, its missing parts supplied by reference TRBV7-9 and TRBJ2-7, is DTGVSQNPRHKITKRGQNVTFRCDPISEHNRLYWYRQTLGQGPEFLTYFQNEAQLEKSRLLSDRFSAERPKGSFSTLEIQRTEQGDSAMYLCASTLTAGASYEQYFGPGTRLTVT.